This T cell receptor (beta chain) came from a study of Ad26.COV2.S vaccination and SARS-CoV-2 variants. About the study: Ad26.COV2.S, an intramuscular injection, was given once or twice 56 days apart. Study-wide results and caveats: Individuals receiving vaccine had higher spike-specific TCR breadth than placebo recipients did.

Unmatched junction bases numbered 6, after V lost 6 bases and J lost 4 bases. Looked up from germline, CDR1 is SEHNR and CDR2 is FQNEAQ (reference sequence). The CDR3 runs 14 residues. Regarding this clone: The antigen is not known.

Method: immunoSEQ multiplex PCR; TCRdb's copy keeps in-frame clones and lacks some. Altogether some 480,000 clones are present, 87% being singletons, with the ten largest covering around 13%. This sample's treatment: some 19 received Ad26.COV2.S at low or high dose, single or two shots; roughly five received placebo; per-sample allocation not given. Sampling took place 63 days after the first vaccine or placebo injection. Aged 18-55 years, donor was enrolled in Boston in 2020. Expression of Wuhan-strain SARS-CoV-2 spike came from the Ad26 vector that formed the vaccine. This receptor was obtained from a person aged 18-60 years who received the Ad26.COV2.S COVID-19 vaccine or a placebo. The chain links TRBV7-9 to TRBJ2-7, with 10 nucleotides matching TRBD1. This specimen was peripheral blood, taken in a trial of Ad26.COV2.S vaccine versus placebo. Written as DNA, the CDR3 is TGTGCCAGCAGTCAGGACAGGGGGACATACGAGCAGTACTTC. Residues: CASSQDRGTYEQYF.